What follows is one TCR beta chain and its context. Enrollment of patients from Seattle took place during active infection, with longitudinal follow-up. The sample comes from a study of blood T cell repertoires in COVID-19. For the study at large: The study drew acute and convalescent COVID-19 samples from the United States, Italy and Spain. PBMCs, B-cell-depleted T cells, or T cells were the source of the cDNA or gDNA that made up the material.

This CDR3 spans 16 amino acids. V gave up 5 bases and J gave up 4 bases; unmatched junction bases: 9. Per the germline V gene, CDR1 is MDHEN and CDR2 is SYDVKM. In the original analysis: Amplification of reference gene primers was used by the study to estimate nucleated cell counts. The assay was immunoSEQ multiplex PCR, and TCRdb's table has in-frame clones only and misses some. D and trimming were read from the DNA, whereas the V and J calls and clone size are those reported in that table. The sample lists 200,000 to 250,000 clones; 70% to 90% were seen once. The V and J genes are TRBV28 and TRBJ2-7, with 12 bases lining up with TRBD1. This TCR derives from a man between 45 and 60 years old with COVID-19, enrolled during active disease. Source material: peripheral blood. The CDR3 loop reads CASSPNPGQGAYEQYF. The CDR3 DNA follows: TGTGCCAGCAGTCCAAACCCGGGACAGGGGGCTTACGAGCAGTACTTC.